The 14 T cell receptor beta chains below come from one sample, sequenced in a study of beta chain features in type 1 diabetes. TCRB transcripts that were expressed got sequenced, as all of the isolated RNA had been reverse transcribed. Using immunoSEQ multiplex PCR, the repertoire was profiled, and TCRdb retains in-frame clones only, with some absent. This sample has a few hundred thousand clones, with 10% to 15% found just once. The sequenced sample consisted of naive CD4+ T cells from blood. The receptors shown here come from a man aged 18 to 29 in good health.

This chain joins TRBV6-5 and TRBJ1-1; 9 bases fit TRBD1. CDR1 and CDR2 from the germline V gene are MNHEY and SVGAGI. The CDR3 has 16 amino acids. J was trimmed by 3 bases and V by 4 bases; bases with no gene match: 9. The CDR3 spells CASSSLNRGLDTEAFF. The DNA for the CDR3 is TGTGCCAGCAGTTCCCTTAACAGGGGGCTGGACACTGAAGCTTTCTTT.

V is TRBV23-1 and J is TRBJ2-1; TRBD1 matches at 7 bases. TRBV23-1 is an open reading frame, and its role is uncertain. V lost 2 bases to trimming and J lost 5 bases; unmatched junction nucleotides: 15. The CDR3 covers 18 residues. CDR3 in amino acids: CASSQIIGATGHHNEQFF. The CDR3 nucleotides read TGCGCCAGCAGTCAAATCATTGGGGCGACAGGGCACCACAATGAGCAGTTCTTC.

This clone was seen a handful of times. The chain recombines TRBV28 with TRBJ2-3; D perhaps matches TRBD2 (5 bases). Trimming left V 7 bases short and J 1 base short, with 12 bases between. The germline gives CDR1 MDHEN, CDR2 SYDVKM. This CDR3 contains 14 residues. The CDR3 here is CASNGGGGTDTQYF. CDR3 bases: TGTGCCAGCAACGGAGGCGGCGGCACAGATACGCAGTATTTT.

This chain uses TRBV9 with TRBJ2-5; a weak D match, TRBD2 (5 bases). Germline V gene lookup returns CDR1 SGDLS and CDR2 YYNGEE. V lost 3 bases and J 5 bases, leaving 17 bases between the germline ends. The CDR3 totals 15 residues. The CDR3 protein is CASSELNGVGETQYF. For the CDR3, the DNA is TGTGCCAGCAGCGAACTTAACGGGGTTGGGGAGACCCAGTACTTC.

The chain couples TRBV5-6 to TRBJ2-6; 12 nucleotides agree with TRBD2. J was trimmed by 0 bases and V by 7 bases; bases with no gene match: 5. This CDR3 contains 17 residues. Germline V gene lookup returns CDR1 SGHDT and CDR2 YYEEEE. The chain's CDR3 is CASGWGLAGSGANVLTF. CDR3 nucleotide sequence: TGTGCCAGCGGATGGGGACTAGCGGGCTCTGGGGCCAACGTCCTGACTTTC. Supplemented by reference TRBV5-6 and TRBJ2-6, the full variable domain reads DAGVTQSPTHLIKTRGQQVTLRCSPKSGHDTVSWYQQALGQGPQFIFQYYEEEERQRGNFPDRFSGHQFPNYSSELNVNALLLGDSALYLCASGWGLAGSGANVLTFGAGSRLTVL.

There are a few counts of this clone. The genes are TRBV30 and TRBJ1-6; 8 positions agree with TRBD1. Germline CDR1 GTSNPN, CDR2 SVGIG (reference sequence). V gave up 5 bases and J gave up 8 bases; unmatched junction bases: 5. CDR3 length equals 13 residues. The CDR3, as DNA: TGTGCCTGGGAAGGACAGGGTGATTCACCCCTCCACTTT. It translates to CAWEGQGDSPLHF.

This chain links TRBV19 with TRBJ2-7, with D maybe TRBD2 (5 bases). Germline CDR1 reads LNHDA; CDR2 reads SQIVND (reference sequence). Between the trimmed V and J ends, which lost 5 bases and 7 bases, there was a span of 18 bases. The CDR3 length is 14 residues. The CDR3 DNA is TGTGCCAGTAGTGCTCGGACGGTGCCGGGGGAGCAGTACTTC. As protein: CASSARTVPGEQYF.

This clone was picked up a small number of times. The gene calls are TRBV4-3 and TRBJ2-3, with D tentatively TRBD2 (5 bases). In germline, CDR1 is LGHNA, CDR2 YSLEER. The CDR3 covers 14 residues. V lost 0 bases, J lost 8 bases, and 12 bases lay in between. The CDR3 sequence: CASSQDGERITQYF. CDR3 DNA sequence: TGCGCCAGCAGCCAAGATGGTGAGCGGATTACGCAGTATTTT.

This clone was counted a few times. V gene TRBV18 combines with J gene TRBJ1-1; D might be TRBD1 (5 bases). Between the trimmed V and J ends, which lost 0 bases and 3 bases, there was a span of 11 bases. CDR1 and CDR2 from the germline V gene are KGHSH and LQKENI. This CDR3 comprises 15 residues. The CDR3 DNA reads as TGTGCCAGCTCACCACCCGCCAGGGAGGACACTGAAGCTTTCTTT. It encodes CASSPPAREDTEAFF.

The V and J genes are TRBV28 and TRBJ1-5, with 7 nucleotides matching TRBD1. V gave up 3 bases and J gave up 5 bases; unmatched junction bases: 4. Per the germline V gene, CDR1 is MDHEN and CDR2 is SYDVKM. The length of the CDR3 is 14 residues. The DNA for the CDR3 is TGTGCCAGCAGTTTTGGAGGGGGCCATCAGCCCCAGCATTTT. It translates to CASSFGGGHQPQHF.

This clone was counted only a few times. The chain recombines TRBV27 with TRBJ2-1, with D tentatively TRBD2 (5 bases). V gave up 5 bases and J gave up 7 bases, with 18 bases separating them. CDR3 length: 15 amino acids. The V gene's germline CDR1 is MNHEY and CDR2 SMNVEV (reference sequence). DNA of the CDR3: TGTGCCAGCAGTAAACCGGGGTATAATCGGAATGAGCAGTTCTTC. Translation: CASSKPGYNRNEQFF.

The chain joins TRBV6-1 to TRBJ2-7; 9 bases match TRBD1. Germline assignment: CDR1 MNHNS and CDR2 SASEGT. J gave up 1 base and V 3 bases, and 1 base lay outside the gene matches. This CDR3 is built from 14 residues. The CDR3 nucleotides read TGTGCCAGCAGTGAGACAGGGGGATCCTACGAGCAGTACTTC. This codes for CASSETGGSYEQYF.

A few counts support this clone. CDR3 coding DNA: TGTGCCAGCAGTTCTATCGGGGGCGGACAGGGGGCAGGGTACAATGAGCAGTTCTTC. The encoded protein is CASSSIGGGQGAGYNEQFF. The V and J genes are TRBV28 and TRBJ2-1; 11 bases are a match to TRBD1. The CDR3 spans 19 residues. V shed 4 bases and J 4 bases; nucleotides not matched to a gene: 15. CDR1 and CDR2 from the germline V gene are MDHEN and SYDVKM.

Only a few counts were recorded for this clone. V is TRBV14 and J is TRBJ1-2; D unclear. The CDR3 sequence is 13 residues long. Between the trimmed V and J ends, which lost 4 bases and 6 bases, there was a span of 12 bases. Germline values: CDR1 SGHDN, CDR2 FVKESK. CDR3 coding DNA: TGTGCCAGCAGCCCCCGGGTCTCGGATGGCTACACCTTC. Protein sequence: CASSPRVSDGYTF.